The 18 T cell receptor beta chains in this list originate from one sample, sequenced in a study of blood T cells in healthy people across ages. Through a sample-barcoded 5' primer and a J-beta primer mix, a second PCR was run for roughly 6 to 11 cycles. TCRdb recomputed calls from the 5' RACE reads with MiXCR, one row per CDR3 protein. The repertoire consists of under 2 million distinct CDR3 sequences, with roughly 30% occurring once and the leading ten covering roughly 12%. The sample taken for sequencing was blood. These receptors all come from a woman aged 30 to 39 in good health.

This clonotype has more than one count but fewer than ten. This sequence joins TRBV12-3 or TRBV12-4 and TRBJ2-7, with a possible D match to TRBD2 (6 bases). The ends were cut back, 5 bases at V and 3 bases at J, with 14 bases in the middle. The CDR3 sequence is 14 residues long. The CDR3, as DNA: TGTGCCAGCAGTAATCCTGGGGGGTACTACGAGCAGTACTTC. Residues: CASSNPGGYYEQYF.

CDR3 sequence reads: CAISRKGPNDTGELFF. CDR3 sequence (DNA): TGTGCCATCAGCCGTAAGGGACCAAATGACACCGGGGAGCTGTTTTTT. The chain uses TRBV10-3 and TRBJ2-2, with D possibly being TRBD1 or TRBD2 (5 bases each). Germline V gene data show CDR1 as ENHRY and CDR2 as SYGVKD. This CDR3 has 16 residues. Trimming took 6 bases from V and 3 from J, leaving 17 bases between them.

The CDR3 DNA follows: TGCAGTGCCTTTCCTACTAGCGGCTCCTACAATGAGCAGTTCTTC. The encoded protein is CSAFPTSGSYNEQFF. This chain uses TRBV20-1 with TRBJ2-1, with 8 bases identical to TRBD2. The CDR3 covers 15 residues. Losses at the gene ends were 6 bases for V and 0 bases for J; bases not matched to a gene: 7. Germline V gene data show CDR1 as DFQATT and CDR2 as SNEGSKA (reference sequence).

This chain uses TRBV6-2 or TRBV6-3 with TRBJ1-6; D not resolved. CDR1 and CDR2 (germline): MNHEY, SVGEGT. This CDR3 contains 11 residues. V was shortened by 6 bases and J by 7 bases, with 4 bases between the two germline ends. The CDR3 protein is CASSMNSPLHF. DNA of the CDR3: TGTGCCAGCAGCATGAATTCACCCCTCCACTTT.

The chain couples TRBV6-5 to TRBJ1-4; perhaps TRBD1 as D (5 bases). This CDR3 has 13 residues. V was shortened by 3 bases and J by 11 bases, with 13 bases between the two germline ends. Germline CDR1 is MNHEY and CDR2 is SVGAGI. The CDR3 DNA reads TGTGCCAGCAGTTATAGCCCGGGGCAGAAACTGTTTTTT. Its translation is CASSYSPGQKLFF.

This clonotype was counted at least ten times. CDR3 DNA: TGCAGCGCGAACCGGGCAGGGGGCCCTGAGCAGTTCTTC. Its translation: CSANRAGGPEQFF. V is TRBV29-1 and J is TRBJ2-1, with 8 bases aligning to TRBD1. There are 13 residues in the CDR3. Looked up from germline, CDR1 is SQVTM and CDR2 is ANQGSEA. With 7 bases clipped from V and 9 bases from J, the junction kept 11 bases outside the gene matches.

A note on this clonotype: It is likely a read error, because the conserved phenylalanine at the end of the CDR3 is missing. J is TRBJ2-1 and V is TRBV12-3 or TRBV12-4, with 8 nucleotides matching TRBD2. J gave up 4 bases and V 5 bases, and 13 bases lay outside the gene matches. The length of the CDR3 is 17 residues. CDR3 protein: CASSRPGTSAQYNEQFV. For the CDR3, the DNA is TGTGCCAGCAGTCGTCCCGGGACTAGTGCCCAGTACAATGAGCAGTTCGTC.

The chain employs TRBV2 and TRBJ2-1, with 10 bases lining up with TRBD2. The CDR3 extends over 15 amino acids. Germline values: CDR1 SNHLY, CDR2 FYNNEI. V shed 3 bases and J 6 bases; nucleotides not matched to a gene: 5. The CDR3 DNA reads TGTGCCAGCAGTGACCTAGCGGGAGTTATCAATGAGCAGTTCTTC. Its protein is CASSDLAGVINEQFF.

The table lists this clonotype with a few counts. The rearrangement joins TRBV20-1 to TRBJ2-1; TRBD2 agrees at 13 bases. J gave up 7 bases and V 6 bases, and 9 bases lay outside the gene matches. This CDR3 comprises 15 residues. The V gene's germline CDR1 is DFQATT and CDR2 SNEGSKA (reference sequence). CDR3 protein: CSATGTSGIGNEQFF. The CDR3 region has the DNA TGCAGTGCGACCGGGACTAGCGGGATAGGAAATGAGCAGTTCTTC.

V and J are TRBV7-2 and TRBJ1-2; no clear D. The CDR3 covers 13 residues. From germline, CDR1 is SGHTA and CDR2 FQGNSA. The germline V and J ends were trimmed by 0 bases and 8 bases, with 10 bases remaining between them. CDR3 residues: CASSLAPAGGYTF. For the CDR3, the DNA is TGTGCCAGCAGCTTAGCGCCTGCCGGAGGCTACACCTTC.

This rearrangement joins TRBV4-1 to TRBJ2-1; no clear D. Germline-derived CDR1 and CDR2 are MGHRA and YSYEKL. V gave up 5 bases and J gave up 4 bases, with 21 bases separating them. CDR3 size: 17 residues. The CDR3 loop reads CASSSFLGSIGYNEQFF. CDR3 bases: TGCGCCAGCAGCTCCTTCCTGGGGTCCATTGGGTACAATGAGCAGTTCTTC.

This clonotype was seen a few times. V usage is TRBV25-1 and J usage is TRBJ1-2, with TRBD1 matching 8 bases. After removal of 3 bases from V and 3 bases from J, the junction contained 3 bases not matched to a gene. The CDR3 consists of 14 residues. Per the germline V gene, CDR1 is MGHDK and CDR2 is SYGVNS. CDR3 amino acids: CASSDGQGYYGYTF. DNA for the CDR3: TGTGCCAGCAGTGATGGACAGGGTTACTATGGCTACACCTTC.

The rearrangement joins TRBV27 to TRBJ1-2, with D maybe TRBD1 (5 bases). Germline CDR1 is MNHEY and CDR2 is SMNVEV (reference sequence). CDR3 size: 16 residues. V lost 2 bases to trimming and J lost 0 bases, with 13 bases between them. CDR3 region: CASSLMGERANYGYTF. CDR3 nucleotide sequence: TGTGCCAGCAGTTTAATGGGGGAAAGGGCTAACTATGGCTACACCTTC.

The rearrangement links TRBV4-1 to TRBJ1-1, with a possible D match to TRBD1 (5 bases). The germline V gene has CDR1 MGHRA and CDR2 YSYEKL. Between the trimmed V and J ends, which lost 0 bases and 0 bases, there was a span of 8 bases. The length of the CDR3 is 15 residues. CDR3 protein: CASSQDPRVNTEAFF. CDR3 coding DNA: TGCGCCAGCAGCCAAGATCCCAGGGTGAACACTGAAGCTTTCTTT.

The V gene is TRBV6-1, the J gene TRBJ1-4; D remains ambiguous. The CDR3 is 16 residues long. The germline V gene has CDR1 MNHNS and CDR2 SASEGT. V gave up 7 bases and J gave up 7 bases, with 22 bases separating them. This CDR3 reads CASTGRLAGWSEKLFF. The CDR3 DNA sequence: TGTGCCAGCACGGGGAGACTGGCGGGGTGGAGTGAAAAACTGTTTTTT.

V is TRBV5-6 and J is TRBJ2-7; 8 positions match TRBD2. V was clipped by 4 bases and J by 2 bases; unmatched bases: 8. CDR3 length: 15 amino acids. Germline assignment: CDR1 SGHDT and CDR2 YYEEEE. This CDR3 is CASSPPGGAAYEQYF. As DNA, the CDR3 is TGTGCCAGCAGCCCGCCGGGGGGGGCAGCCTACGAGCAGTACTTC.

This clonotype has more than one count but fewer than ten. The chain is built from TRBV12-3 or TRBV12-4 and TRBJ2-1; 12 positions match TRBD2. CDR3 length: 17 amino acids. V shed 5 bases, J shed 2 bases, and the junction held 7 bases outside the gene matches. CDR3 loop: CASSVASGGAPYNEQFF. In nucleotides, the CDR3 is TGTGCCAGCAGTGTCGCTAGCGGGGGGGCTCCCTACAATGAGCAGTTCTTC.

The chain has TRBV28 and TRBJ2-5; no clear D. CDR1 is MDHEN and CDR2 is SYDVKM in the germline V gene. V lost 6 bases, J lost 1 base, and 9 bases lay in between. The CDR3 contains 13 residues. The CDR3 DNA follows: TGTGCCAGCAGGACTCCCTTCCAAGAGACCCAGTACTTC. It encodes CASRTPFQETQYF. Filled out from reference TRBV28 and TRBJ2-5, the complete variable domain reads DVKVTQSSRYLVKRTGEKVFLECVQDMDHENMFWYRQDPGLGLRLIYFSYDVKMKEKGDIPEGYSVSREKKERFSLILESASTNQTSMYLCASRTPFQETQYFGPGTRLLVL.